Each of the 3 T cell receptor beta chains below was sequenced from the same sample in a study of chemoradiotherapy in HPV16-positive cancers (dated by TCRdb to between 2021 and 2024). Library generation was performed with the immunoSEQ multiplex PCR assay. Not all clones reach the TCRdb copy of this immuneACCESS table, which keeps in-frame sequences only. Checked studies attribute under half of the gap to unresolved V genes and leave the rest unexplained. A total of about 20,000 clones appear in this sample, roughly 92% of them only once. Together, the top ten hold roughly 17% of the sample. Here the sequenced sample was blood, taken from a patient who underwent chemoradiotherapy. These receptors were collected from a human donor with HPV-associated anogenital cancer.

The chain combines TRBV7-2 with TRBJ2-3; D is ambiguous. CDR1 and CDR2 (germline): SGHTA, FQGNSA. Trimming took 3 bases from V and 6 from J, leaving 4 bases between them. CDR3 length: 11 amino acids. CDR3: CASSFFDTQYF. The CDR3 DNA reads TGTGCCAGCAGCTTTTTCGATACGCAGTATTTT.

The V and J genes are TRBV28 and TRBJ1-1, with no clear D. The ends were cut back, 8 bases at V and 0 bases at J, with 7 bases in the middle. The CDR3 spans 12 residues. Germline CDR1 is MDHEN and CDR2 is SYDVKM. Here the CDR3 reads CASLHLNTEAFF. CDR3 sequence (DNA): TGTGCCAGCCTGCACCTGAACACTGAAGCTTTCTTT.

The chain combines TRBV29-1 with TRBJ2-4, with 9 bases aligning to TRBD1. The junction had 4 bases not matched to a gene; V was cut back by 7 bases and J by 6 bases. Germline V gives CDR1 SQVTM, CDR2 ANQGSEA. CDR3 length equals 12 residues. The DNA for the CDR3 is TGCAGCGCCTGGGGACAGGGAAACATTCAGTACTTC. Its translation is CSAWGQGNIQYF.